This T cell receptor (beta chain) is drawn from a study of T cell repertoires in cytomegalovirus infection. As for the study in general: Researchers turned to recently identified HLA-C-restricted CMV epitopes as well as well-studied HLA-B-restricted ones. It was the public TCR beta signatures that indicated both CMV infection and matching HLA type. Overall study findings and caveats: Ex vivo, HLA-C-restricted CMV-specific TCR beta clonotypes prevailed over the rest of the response. Cumulative frequency of public TCR beta families picked out carriers of CMV plus the relevant HLA.

V was pared by 6 bases and J by 3 bases, with 15 bases between. The CDR3 covers 15 residues. TCRdb reprocessed the reads with MiXCR, giving one entry per CDR3 protein. The sample has under 200,000 distinct CDR3 sequences; about a fifth are singletons. A note on this clonotype: Antigen: not known.

The sequence came from a human donor in good health (CMV status not recorded). Some clones in this sample may be carry-over from other donors' samples. This material consisted of CD8+ T cells from cultured PBMCs, taken from culture after CMV antigen stimulation. The V gene is TRBV12-3 or TRBV12-4, the J gene TRBJ1-5; D perhaps matches TRBD1 (6 bases). CDR3 residues: CASREQGYANQPQHF. In DNA form, the CDR3 reads TGTGCCAGCAGGGAACAGGGCTATGCCAATCAGCCCCAGCATTTT.